One sample yielded the 21 T cell receptor beta chains listed below, sequenced in a study of blood T cell repertoires in COVID-19. Repertoires were generated with immunoSEQ multiplex PCR, while TCRdb's copy carries only in-frame clones and drops some. The sample lists approximately 120,000 clones; approximately 85% were seen once. The sequencing sample was made of peripheral blood. All receptors derive from a human donor in a cohort sampled during active COVID-19.

V usage is TRBV18 and J usage is TRBJ1-6, with 10 bases matching TRBD1. J lost 7 bases, V lost 4 bases, and 4 bases had no gene match. The germline V gene encodes CDR1 KGHSH and CDR2 LQKENI. The CDR3 spans 15 residues. The CDR3 sequence is CASSLRQGANSPLHF. Here the CDR3 DNA reads TGTGCCAGCTCACTGAGACAGGGGGCCAATTCACCCCTCCACTTT.

The chain carries TRBV5-4 and TRBJ2-3; 8 nucleotides align to TRBD1. CDR3 length equals 15 residues. The V gene's germline CDR1 is SGHNT and CDR2 YYREEE (reference sequence). After removal of 6 bases from V and 7 bases from J, the junction contained 13 bases not matched to a gene. DNA of the CDR3: TGTGCCAGCATGGACAGGGCGACCACACTTTATACGCAGTATTTT. It codes for CASMDRATTLYTQYF.

This clone was seen only a few times. The CDR3 nucleotides are TGTGCCACTCGACAGAATCATTCACCCCTCCACTTT. Translating it yields CATRQNHSPLHF. V and J are TRBV19 and TRBJ1-6; TRBD1 is a possible D gene (5 bases). Per the germline V gene, CDR1 is LNHDA and CDR2 is SQIVND (reference sequence). The CDR3 runs 12 residues. The V gene lost 10 bases and the J gene lost 8 bases, with 12 bases spanning the gap.

V and J are TRBV2 and TRBJ1-2; D unclear. This CDR3 has 15 amino acids. Germline CDR1 and CDR2: SNHLY and FYNNEI. V was pared by 5 bases and J by 8 bases, with 21 bases between. The CDR3 DNA reads as TGTGCCAGCAGTTATTTTTTCGGGTCAGGAGGCGGCTACACCTTC. It encodes CASSYFFGSGGGYTF.

The sample holds one count of this clone. CDR3: CAISEPYNEQFF. The DNA for the CDR3 is TGTGCCATCAGTGAGCCTTACAATGAGCAGTTCTTC. The V and J genes are TRBV10-3 and TRBJ2-1; D not certain. Germline V CDR1 and CDR2: ENHRY, SYGVKD. Deletions cut 2 bases from V and 4 bases from J, with 3 bases between. CDR3 size: 12 residues.

J is TRBJ2-7 and V is TRBV7-9; D is ambiguous. Per the germline V gene, CDR1 is SEHNR and CDR2 is FQNEAQ (reference sequence). This CDR3 region has 13 residues. The V and J ends lost 1 base and 6 bases respectively, with 10 bases between them. The chain's CDR3 is CASSLDAASEQYV. CDR3 DNA: TGTGCCAGCAGCTTAGATGCGGCAAGCGAGCAGTACGTC.

CDR3 amino acids: CASSLTDIYEQYF. CDR3 bases: TGTGCCAGCAGTTTAACGGACATCTACGAGCAGTACTTC. The chain combines TRBV12-3 or TRBV12-4 with TRBJ2-7; a weak D match, TRBD1 (5 bases). Trimming pared 2 bases from V and 3 bases from J, leaving 8 bases between. There are 13 residues in the CDR3.

The chain employs TRBV6-2 or TRBV6-3 and TRBJ2-5, with 14 bases fitting TRBD2. The germline CDR1 and CDR2 sequences are MNHEY and SVGEGT. The CDR3 totals 16 residues. The V and J ends lost 2 bases and 6 bases, in that order; junction bases with no gene match: 5. The CDR3 loop is CASSYTGTSGSKTQYF. The CDR3 nucleotides read TGTGCCAGCAGTTACACCGGGACTAGCGGGAGCAAGACCCAGTACTTC.

J is TRBJ2-7 and V is TRBV11-3; no reliable D call. V lost 2 bases to trimming and J lost 1 base, with 6 bases between them. The V gene's germline CDR1 is SGHNT and CDR2 YENEEA. The CDR3 is made up of 13 amino acids. For the CDR3, the DNA is TGTGCCAGCAGCTTACTGGCTTCCTACGAGCAGTACGTC. Protein product: CASSLLASYEQYV.

The chain carries TRBV5-6 and TRBJ2-6, with TRBD1 matching 10 bases. The V gene end was trimmed by 0 bases and the J gene end by 3 bases; junction bases not matched to a gene: 3. CDR1 and CDR2 (germline): SGHDT, YYEEEE. This CDR3 comprises 17 residues. CDR3 in amino acids: CASSLGQGARGANVLTF. The CDR3 DNA reads TGTGCCAGCAGCTTGGGACAGGGGGCTCGTGGGGCCAACGTCCTGACTTTC.

This clone was counted once. The genes are TRBV30 and TRBJ1-1; tentatively, D is TRBD1 (5 bases). CDR1 and CDR2 (germline): GTSNPN, SVGIG (reference sequence). V lost 7 bases and J 1 base, leaving 19 bases between the germline ends. This CDR3 is built from 15 residues. CDR3 coding DNA: TGTGCCTTACACCGGGGGGACCTTTCGAACACTGAAGCTTTCTTT. Amino acid sequence: CALHRGDLSNTEAFF.

J is TRBJ2-7 and V is TRBV5-6; 8 bases are shared with TRBD1. Unmatched junction bases numbered 5, after V lost 4 bases and J lost 5 bases. Germline CDR1 and CDR2: SGHDT and YYEEEE. The CDR3 extends over 13 amino acids. CDR3 coding DNA: TGTGCCAGCAGCATGGACAGGGCCAACGAGCAGTACGTC. Protein: CASSMDRANEQYV.

The chain joins TRBV6-1 to TRBJ1-5; D is possibly TRBD1 (5 bases). The CDR3 has 18 residues. V was shortened by 1 base and J by 5 bases, with 21 bases between the two germline ends. Germline values: CDR1 MNHNS, CDR2 SASEGT. As DNA, the CDR3 is TGTGCCAGCAGTGAAGGGGTATCCGGGGGGGAGGGGTATCAGCCCCAGCATTTT. It encodes CASSEGVSGGEGYQPQHF.

The chain carries TRBV3-1 (or the pseudogene TRBV3-2) and TRBJ1-6; no definite D call. The CDR3 extends over 14 amino acids. Germline V lookup: CDR1 LGHDT, CDR2 YNNKEL (reference sequence). Deletions cut 4 bases from V and 7 bases from J, with 11 bases between. CDR3 sequence reads: CASSPGLENSPLHF. The CDR3 coding sequence is TGTGCCAGCAGCCCAGGACTGGAAAATTCACCCCTCCACTTT.

V and J are TRBV5-6 and TRBJ1-1, with 7 bases that match TRBD1. Unmatched junction bases numbered 9, after V lost 4 bases and J lost 9 bases. Looked up from germline, CDR1 is SGHDT and CDR2 is YYEEEE. The CDR3 contains 13 residues. The CDR3 here is CASSVTGLGQAFF. The CDR3 DNA reads TGTGCCAGCAGCGTGACAGGGTTAGGACAAGCTTTCTTT.

This chain uses TRBV9 with TRBJ1-2, with a possible D match to TRBD1 (5 bases). The CDR3 has 12 residues. Trimming removed 4 bases from V and 8 bases from J, with 12 bases in between. The germline V gene encodes CDR1 SGDLS and CDR2 YYNGEE. CDR3: CASSRGEGGYTF. In DNA, the CDR3 is TGTGCCAGCAGCCGAGGGGAGGGGGGCTACACCTTC.

A remark on this clone: The sample has other DNA sequences that encode this CDR3 too. The chain uses TRBV6-6 and TRBJ1-2; D remains ambiguous. This CDR3 contains 11 residues. V lost 4 bases, J lost 6 bases, and 6 bases lay in between. Looked up from germline, CDR1 is MNHNY and CDR2 is SVGAGI (reference sequence). CDR3 DNA: TGTGCCAGCAGTTTGGCTGATGGCTACACCTTC. Its translation: CASSLADGYTF.

The V gene is TRBV5-6, the J gene TRBJ1-6, with a tentative D call TRBD1 (5 bases). The CDR3 is made up of 15 amino acids. The V and J ends lost 4 bases and 7 bases respectively, with 15 bases between them. Germline V gives CDR1 SGHDT, CDR2 YYEEEE. The CDR3 sequence is CASSPLGGTNSPLHF. In DNA, the CDR3 is TGTGCCAGCAGCCCCCTGGGGGGGACCAATTCACCCCTCCACTTT.

The chain joins TRBV9 to TRBJ1-1; no definite D call. Germline-derived CDR1 and CDR2 are SGDLS and YYNGEE. V was clipped by 4 bases and J by 2 bases, with 15 bases between them. The CDR3 is 15 residues long. The CDR3 region is CASSPYSRANTEAFF. The CDR3, as DNA: TGTGCCAGCAGCCCCTACTCCCGAGCTAACACTGAAGCTTTCTTT.

This chain joins TRBV19 and TRBJ1-4; TRBD1 agrees at 9 bases. The CDR3 consists of 15 residues. J lost 3 bases, V lost 5 bases, and 4 bases had no gene match. Germline assignment: CDR1 LNHDA and CDR2 SQIVND (reference sequence). The CDR3 DNA is TGTGCCAGTAGTCCGGGACAGGGTTCTAATGAAAAACTGTTTTTT. Encoded protein: CASSPGQGSNEKLFF.

This clone turned up a few times. The chain links TRBV7-9 to TRBJ2-1; TRBD2 aligns across 10 bases. The V and J ends lost 5 bases and 10 bases, in that order; junction bases with no gene match: 8. The CDR3 extends over 14 amino acids. Per the germline V gene, CDR1 is SEHNR and CDR2 is FQNEAQ (reference sequence). CDR3 DNA sequence: TGTGCCAGCAGCGGAACCTCTAGCGGGGGAGAGCAGTTCTTC. As protein: CASSGTSSGGEQFF.